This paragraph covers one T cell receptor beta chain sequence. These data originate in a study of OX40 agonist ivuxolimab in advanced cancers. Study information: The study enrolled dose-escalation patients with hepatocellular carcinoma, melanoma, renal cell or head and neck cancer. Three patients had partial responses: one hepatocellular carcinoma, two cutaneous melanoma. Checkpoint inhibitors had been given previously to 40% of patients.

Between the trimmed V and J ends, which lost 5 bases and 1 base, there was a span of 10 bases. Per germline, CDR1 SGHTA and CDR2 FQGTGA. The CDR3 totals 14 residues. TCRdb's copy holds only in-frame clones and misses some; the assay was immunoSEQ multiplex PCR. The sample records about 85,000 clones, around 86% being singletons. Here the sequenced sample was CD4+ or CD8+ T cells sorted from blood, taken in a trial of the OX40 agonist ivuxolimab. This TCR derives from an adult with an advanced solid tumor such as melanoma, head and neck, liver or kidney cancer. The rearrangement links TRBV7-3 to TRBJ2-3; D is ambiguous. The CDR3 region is CASSPNGGTDTQYF. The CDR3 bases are TGTGCCAGCAGCCCAAACGGCGGCACAGATACGCAGTATTTT.